Given below is one T cell receptor beta chain in context. Its antigen is unknown. Repertoires were generated with immunoSEQ multiplex PCR, while TCRdb's copy carries only in-frame clones and drops some. The table lists 380,000 or so clones, approximately 83% of them singletons, with around 7.4% in the top ten. This specimen comes from a study of Ad26.COV2.S vaccination and SARS-CoV-2 variants. Study summary: Participants got Ad26.COV2.S intramuscularly, once or twice 56 days apart. Study-level results: Ad26.COV2.S recipients had broader spike-specific TCRs (P = 0.0014).

The CDR3 is 15 amino acids. V gave up 1 base and J gave up 8 bases, with 17 bases separating them. Germline lookup yields CDR1 SGHTA and CDR2 FQGTGA. Stated treatment: about 20 received Ad26.COV2.S at low or high dose, single or two shots; about 5 received placebo; per-sample allocation not given. Each sample was drawn 63 days after the first injection (of vaccine or placebo). A Boston donor was an adult aged 18-55 years. Sequenced here: peripheral blood, sampled in a trial of Ad26.COV2.S vaccine versus placebo. The rearrangement joins TRBV7-3 to TRBJ1-1; D is unclear. The receptor comes from a person aged 18-65 years who received the Ad26.COV2.S COVID-19 vaccine or a placebo. The CDR3, as DNA: TGTGCCAGCAGCTTAAGTTCTCTGGCCCCGTTAGAAGCTTTCTTT. This codes for CASSLSSLAPLEAFF.